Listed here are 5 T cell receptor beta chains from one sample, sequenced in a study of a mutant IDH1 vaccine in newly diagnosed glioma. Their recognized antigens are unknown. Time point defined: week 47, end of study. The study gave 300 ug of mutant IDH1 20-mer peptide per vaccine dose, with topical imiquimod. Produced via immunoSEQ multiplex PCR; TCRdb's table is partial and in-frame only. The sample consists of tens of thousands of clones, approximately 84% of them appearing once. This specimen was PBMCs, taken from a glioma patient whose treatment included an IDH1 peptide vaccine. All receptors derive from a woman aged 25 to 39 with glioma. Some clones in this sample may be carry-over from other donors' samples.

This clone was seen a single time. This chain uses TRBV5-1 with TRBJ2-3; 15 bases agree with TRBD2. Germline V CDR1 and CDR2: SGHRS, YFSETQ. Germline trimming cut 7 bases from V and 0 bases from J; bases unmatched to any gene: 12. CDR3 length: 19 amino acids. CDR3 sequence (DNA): TGCGCCAGCTCGAGGGGACTAGCGGGAGGAAGGATGAGCACAGATACGCAGTATTTT. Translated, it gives CASSRGLAGGRMSTDTQYF.

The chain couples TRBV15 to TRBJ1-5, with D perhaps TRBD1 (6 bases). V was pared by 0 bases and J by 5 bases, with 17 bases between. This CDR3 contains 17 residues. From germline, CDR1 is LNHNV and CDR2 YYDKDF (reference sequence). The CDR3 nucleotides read TGTGCCACCAGCAGAGATCAGGAGACAGGCGTGTATCAGCCCCAGCATTTT. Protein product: CATSRDQETGVYQPQHF.

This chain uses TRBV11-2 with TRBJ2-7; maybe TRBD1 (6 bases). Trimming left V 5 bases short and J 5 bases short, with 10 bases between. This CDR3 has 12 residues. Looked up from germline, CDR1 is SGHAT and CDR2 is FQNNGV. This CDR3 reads CASSRDRNEQYF. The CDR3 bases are TGTGCCAGCAGCCGAGACAGGAACGAGCAGTACTTC.

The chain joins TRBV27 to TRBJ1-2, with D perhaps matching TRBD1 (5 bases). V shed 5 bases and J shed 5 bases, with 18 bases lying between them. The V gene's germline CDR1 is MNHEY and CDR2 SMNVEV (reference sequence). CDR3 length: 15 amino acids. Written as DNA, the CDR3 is TGTGCCAGCAGTCCCATTGGGGACCCCCTTTATGGCTACACCTTC. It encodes CASSPIGDPLYGYTF.

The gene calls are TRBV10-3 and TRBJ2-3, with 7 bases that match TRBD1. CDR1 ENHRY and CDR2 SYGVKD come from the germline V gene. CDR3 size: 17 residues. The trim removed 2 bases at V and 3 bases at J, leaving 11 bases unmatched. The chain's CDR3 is CAISERVTGQITDTQYF. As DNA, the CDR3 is TGTGCCATCAGTGAGAGGGTTACGGGACAGATTACAGATACGCAGTATTTT.